These 21 T cell receptor beta chains share one sample of origin, sequenced in a study of OX40 agonist ivuxolimab in advanced cancers. Library construction relied on the immunoSEQ multiplex PCR assay. TCRdb took over this immuneACCESS table, retaining in-frame rearrangements with V and J assigned. Such tables are incomplete; in checked studies, under half of the missing clones stem from an unresolved V gene, and the remainder is unexplained. The sample table shows more than 45,000 clones, and approximately 79% are seen once. In total, the top ten clones hold 3.5% to 4.5% of the sample. The sequencing used CD4+ or CD8+ T cells sorted from blood, collected in a trial of the OX40 agonist ivuxolimab. Receptor source: an adult with an advanced solid tumor such as melanoma, head and neck, liver or kidney cancer.

This clone has just a few counts. V and J are TRBV5-1 and TRBJ1-1; 7 bases are a match to TRBD1. The V segment lost 3 bases and the J segment 1 base; nucleotides outside the gene matches: 9. From germline, CDR1 is SGHRS and CDR2 YFSETQ. The CDR3 extends over 16 amino acids. In DNA, the CDR3 is TGCGCCAGCAGCTACGGGACAGCGTGGGAGAACACTGAAGCTTTCTTT. It yields the protein CASSYGTAWENTEAFF.

In DNA form, the CDR3 reads TGTGCCAGCAGCTTGAGTTCCCAGGGCTATGAGCAGTTCTTC. Translating it yields CASSLSSQGYEQFF. This chain links TRBV7-2 with TRBJ2-1, with a possible D match to TRBD1 (5 bases). There are 14 residues in the CDR3. V gave up 3 bases and J gave up 8 bases, with 14 bases separating them. Per germline, CDR1 SGHTA and CDR2 FQGNSA.

The V and J genes are TRBV2 and TRBJ2-7; no reliable D call. The CDR3 runs to 12 residues. Germline lookup yields CDR1 SNHLY and CDR2 FYNNEI. Trimming left V 10 bases short and J 0 bases short, with 10 bases between. The CDR3 bases are TGTGCCACCTTCACCCTCTCCTACGAGCAGTACTTC. Translating gives CATFTLSYEQYF. The variable domain in full, with the rest retrieved from reference TRBV2 and TRBJ2-7, is EPEVTQTPSHQVTQMGQEVILRCVPISNHLYFYWYRQILGQKVEFLVSFYNNEISEKSEIFDDQFSVERPDGSNFTLKIRSTKLEDSAMYFCATFTLSYEQYFGPGTRLTVT.

The chain carries TRBV6-1 and TRBJ1-2; the D gene is possibly TRBD1 (5 bases). V was shortened by 3 bases and J by 5 bases, with 7 bases between the two germline ends. Germline CDR1 reads MNHNS; CDR2 reads SASEGT. The CDR3 runs to 12 residues. CDR3 in amino acids: CASSDKGYGYTF. The CDR3 region has the DNA TGTGCCAGCAGTGATAAGGGGTATGGCTACACCTTC.

This chain joins TRBV14 and TRBJ1-1; the D is unclear. The V gene's germline CDR1 is SGHDN and CDR2 FVKESK. Trimming took off 0 bases at V and 1 base at J, with 9 bases between the two ends. This CDR3 contains 15 residues. This CDR3 reads CASSQERRANTEAFF. In DNA, the CDR3 is TGTGCCAGCAGCCAAGAGCGGAGGGCGAACACTGAAGCTTTCTTT.

This clone was observed at least ten times. The genes are TRBV5-4 and TRBJ2-1; 13 bases align to TRBD2. Germline lookup yields CDR1 SGHNT and CDR2 YYREEE (reference sequence). J was trimmed by 4 bases and V by 4 bases; bases with no gene match: 5. This CDR3 is built from 16 residues. The CDR3 DNA follows: TGTGCCAGCAGCCAGGGACTAGCGGGGCTTTACAATGAGCAGTTCTTC. Its protein product is CASSQGLAGLYNEQFF.

V and J are TRBV2 and TRBJ2-3; D is undetermined. The CDR3 contains 12 residues. Trimming took 2 bases from V and 6 from J, leaving 6 bases between them. Germline lookup yields CDR1 SNHLY and CDR2 FYNNEI. The CDR3 protein is CASSENQDTQYF. Here the CDR3 DNA reads TGTGCCAGCAGTGAAAACCAGGATACGCAGTATTTT.

The chain is built from TRBV4-1 and TRBJ2-1; possible D gene TRBD2, 7 bases. This CDR3 has 17 residues. Trimming removed 1 base at V and 3 bases at J, with 16 bases between. CDR1 is MGHRA, CDR2 YSYEKL, per germline. The CDR3 protein is CASSQVRRGGNYNEQFF. Written as DNA, the CDR3 is TGCGCCAGCAGCCAAGTTCGTAGGGGGGGCAACTACAATGAGCAGTTCTTC.

The chain uses TRBV6-1 and TRBJ2-7; 7 nucleotides agree with TRBD1. V shed 7 bases and J 2 bases; nucleotides not matched to a gene: 11. CDR1 is MNHNS, CDR2 SASEGT, per germline. This CDR3 comprises 15 residues. The CDR3 DNA reads TGTGCCAGCAAAATAGGGGGCTTCGGGACCTACGAGCAGTACTTC. Translated, it gives CASKIGGFGTYEQYF.

The rearrangement links TRBV5-1 to TRBJ1-1; D gene unclear. Looked up from germline, CDR1 is SGHRS and CDR2 is YFSETQ. The CDR3 is made up of 17 amino acids. The V end was cut by 3 bases, the J end by 4 bases, with 22 bases between. The CDR3 DNA is TGCGCCAGCAGCTGGATGCCGAACGTGGGCCGCCGCACTGAAGCTTTCTTT. It encodes CASSWMPNVGRRTEAFF. The full variable domain, with the rest looked up from reference TRBV5-1 and TRBJ1-1, is KAGVTQTPRYLIKTRGQQVTLSCSPISGHRSVSWYQQTPGQGLQFLFEYFSETQRNKGNFPGRFSGRQFSNSRSEMNVSTLELGDSALYLCASSWMPNVGRRTEAFFGQGTRLTVV.

This clone was seen once. The chain joins TRBV2 to TRBJ2-5; 10 nucleotides line up with TRBD1. The CDR3 sequence is 15 residues long. CDR1 is SNHLY, CDR2 FYNNEI, per germline. V lost 6 bases to trimming and J lost 4 bases; unmatched junction nucleotides: 8. The CDR3 bases are TGTGCCAGCAGCAGGAGGACAGGGGGAGTAGAGACCCAGTACTTC. Encoded protein: CASSRRTGGVETQYF.

The chain employs TRBV2 and TRBJ2-2; D call uncertain. Per the germline V gene, CDR1 is SNHLY and CDR2 is FYNNEI. V was trimmed by 6 bases and J by 4 bases, leaving 18 bases between them. The CDR3 runs 16 residues. CDR3 nucleotides: TGTGCCAGCAGCCCGAGACAAAGAGGCGGCACCGGGGAGCTGTTTTTT. It yields the protein CASSPRQRGGTGELFF.

The chain has TRBV6-5 and TRBJ1-6; D is undetermined. The CDR3 has 15 amino acids. CDR1 is MNHEY and CDR2 is SVGAGI in the germline V gene. V was trimmed by 5 bases and J by 10 bases, leaving 18 bases between them. CDR3 in DNA: TGTGCCAGCAGTCCGACAACAACAGTGGGATCACCCCTCCACTTT. It specifies CASSPTTTVGSPLHF.

The chain couples TRBV30 to TRBJ2-1; 7 positions agree with TRBD2. Germline CDR1 reads GTSNPN; CDR2 reads SVGIG (reference sequence). There are 15 residues in the CDR3. V lost 5 bases to trimming and J lost 6 bases; unmatched junction nucleotides: 13. The CDR3 sequence is CAWSLGGWSFNEQFF. The CDR3, as DNA: TGTGCCTGGTCCCTGGGGGGGTGGTCGTTCAATGAGCAGTTCTTC.

This chain connects TRBV7-2 to TRBJ1-1; no reliable D call. The V and J ends lost 4 bases and 10 bases respectively, with 19 bases between them. In germline, CDR1 is SGHTA, CDR2 FQGNSA. The CDR3 runs to 14 residues. The CDR3 is CASSSTVSGFGAFF. The CDR3 DNA reads as TGTGCCAGCAGCTCCACCGTCAGTGGGTTTGGAGCTTTCTTT.

The chain is built from TRBV23-1 and TRBJ1-3, with TRBD1 matching 8 bases. TRBV23-1 is assigned to the ORF class and has an uncertain function. The V gene end was trimmed by 0 bases and the J gene end by 0 bases; junction bases not matched to a gene: 1. The CDR3 runs 16 residues. CDR3 nucleotides: TGCGCCAGCAGTCAATCTGGGACAGGCTCTGGAAACACCATATATTTT. Translation: CASSQSGTGSGNTIYF.

The chain has TRBV28 and TRBJ1-1; 8 bases fit TRBD1. V lost 6 bases and J lost 1; bases outside the gene matches: 7. Germline-derived CDR1 and CDR2 are MDHEN and SYDVKM. This CDR3 is 15 amino acids long. CDR3 DNA sequence: TGTGCCAGCAGGTACCGGGGACAGGCGAACACTGAAGCTTTCTTT. Translating gives CASRYRGQANTEAFF.

J is TRBJ2-1 and V is TRBV27, with 12 bases aligning to TRBD2. After removal of 4 bases from V and 1 base from J, the junction contained 14 bases not matched to a gene. The germline V gene has CDR1 MNHEY and CDR2 SMNVEV (reference sequence). CDR3 size: 20 residues. CDR3 DNA sequence: TGTGCCAGCAGTTCTGGACTTGCTAGCGGGAGGGCCGCTTCCTACAATGAGCAGTTCTTC. Its translation is CASSSGLASGRAASYNEQFF.

The V and J genes are TRBV9 and TRBJ2-7; 9 positions match TRBD1. Trimming at V came to 3 bases and at J to 1 base, leaving 5 bases not matched to a gene. Germline-derived CDR1 and CDR2 are SGDLS and YYNGEE. This CDR3 region has 15 residues. The DNA for the CDR3 is TGTGCCAGCAGCGCCGGGACAGGGACTTCCTACGAGCAGTACTTC. Translating it yields CASSAGTGTSYEQYF.

The CDR3 DNA follows: TGTGCCAGCAGAGAAAGGCAATACAATGAGCAGTTCTTC. Its translation is CASRERQYNEQFF. This sequence joins TRBV2 and TRBJ2-1; D not resolved. Germline loops: CDR1 SNHLY, CDR2 FYNNEI. The CDR3 contains 13 residues. The germline V and J ends were trimmed by 6 bases and 4 bases, with 10 bases remaining between them.

CDR3 sequence (DNA): TGTGCCAGCAGCCGAACAGGGGTGCATAGCAATCAGCCCCAGCATTTT. This translates into CASSRTGVHSNQPQHF. The chain has TRBV7-2 and TRBJ1-5; TRBD1 agrees at 7 bases. CDR3 size: 16 residues. The V segment lost 5 bases and the J segment 0 bases; nucleotides outside the gene matches: 7. From germline, CDR1 is SGHTA and CDR2 FQGNSA.